Presented here are 32 T cell receptor beta chains from one specimen sequenced in a study of response to subunit inactivated influenza vaccine. TCRdb re-derived calls from the RT-PCR reads in MiXCR, one entry per CDR3 protein. The data show approximately 700,000 distinct CDR3 sequences, approximately 15% seen once. Sequencing used PBMCs from blood, obtained less than 15 days before vaccination. These receptors came from a man in his forties or fifties who received an inactivated influenza vaccine.

This clonotype was counted at least ten times. The chain joins TRBV7-2 to TRBJ2-1; D gene ambiguous. The CDR3 length is 13 residues. The ends were cut back, 1 base at V and 7 bases at J, with 8 bases in the middle. Germline V gene data show CDR1 as SGHTA and CDR2 as FQGNSA. The CDR3 DNA sequence: TGTGCCAGCAGCTTAGTCAAAGAGAATGAGCAGTTCTTC. Its protein product is CASSLVKENEQFF.

This rearrangement joins TRBV4-1 to TRBJ1-6, with D uncertain. This CDR3 comprises 17 residues. Trimming removed 1 base at V and 4 bases at J, with 14 bases between. Germline V gene sequence: CDR1 MGHRA, CDR2 YSYEKL. CDR3 DNA sequence: TGCGCCAGCAGCCAAGCATCGGGTAGCCAATATAATTCACCCCTCCACTTT. Protein: CASSQASGSQYNSPLHF.

The rearrangement joins TRBV24-1 to TRBJ2-1; no reliable D call. Trimming removed 0 bases at V and 2 bases at J, with 4 bases between. The CDR3 is made up of 14 amino acids. Germline V lookup: CDR1 KGHDR, CDR2 SFDVKD. The CDR3 coding sequence is TGTGCCACCAGTGATTTGACAGCCTACAATGAGCAGTTCTTC. Amino acids: CATSDLTAYNEQFF.

The J gene is TRBJ2-5, the V gene TRBV2, with 9 bases lining up with TRBD2. Germline V gene lookup returns CDR1 SNHLY and CDR2 FYNNEI. The V and J ends lost 9 bases and 1 base, in that order; junction bases with no gene match: 9. The length of the CDR3 is 15 residues. The CDR3 spells CARGSGGGVQETQYF. The CDR3 nucleotides read TGTGCCAGGGGTAGCGGGGGCGGCGTCCAAGAGACCCAGTACTTC.

This clonotype was picked up a small number of times. The rearrangement uses TRBV28 and TRBJ1-2, with TRBD1 identical over 9 bases. After removal of 5 bases from V and 2 bases from J, the junction contained 9 bases not matched to a gene. Germline V gives CDR1 MDHEN, CDR2 SYDVKM. The CDR3 spans 16 residues. The CDR3 bases are TGTGCCAGCAGTACCCCGGCCGGGACAGGGAACTATGGCTACACCTTC. This encodes CASSTPAGTGNYGYTF.

This clonotype was counted many times. The chain carries TRBV20-1 and TRBJ2-1; 8 bases align to TRBD2. Germline V gives CDR1 DFQATT, CDR2 SNEGSKA (reference sequence). This CDR3 has 14 residues. V was clipped by 3 bases and J by 7 bases; unmatched bases: 8. In DNA form, the CDR3 reads TGCAGTGCTAGTTATGGACTAGCTAGTAATGAGCAGTTCTTC. Amino acid sequence: CSASYGLASNEQFF.

Many counts were recorded for this clonotype. The chain has TRBV3-1 and TRBJ2-3; 10 bases are a match to TRBD2. CDR1 is LGHDT and CDR2 is YNNKEL in the germline V gene (reference sequence). The CDR3 extends over 16 amino acids. J was trimmed by 4 bases and V by 3 bases; bases with no gene match: 7. CDR3 in amino acids: CASSQYSGGMSDTQYF. CDR3 coding DNA: TGTGCCAGCAGCCAGTATAGCGGGGGGATGTCAGATACGCAGTATTTT.

A few counts support this clonotype. The chain links TRBV27 to TRBJ2-4; 10 positions match TRBD1. This CDR3 spans 15 amino acids. After removal of 2 bases from V and 6 bases from J, the junction contained 4 bases not matched to a gene. CDR1 and CDR2 from the germline V gene are MNHEY and SMNVEV (reference sequence). CDR3 nucleotides: TGTGCCAGCAGTTTAAAGGGACAGGGGACAAACATTCAGTACTTC. It is translated as CASSLKGQGTNIQYF.

The chain has TRBV28 and TRBJ2-3, with a possible D match to TRBD2 (6 bases). Germline V gene sequence: CDR1 MDHEN, CDR2 SYDVKM. CDR3 length: 16 amino acids. V was cut by 6 bases and J by 1 base, with 17 bases left in between. The DNA for the CDR3 is TGTGCCAGCAGCCCTGGACCCCGGAGGGGCACAGATACGCAGTATTTT. It is translated as CASSPGPRRGTDTQYF.

The genes are TRBV20-1 and TRBJ2-7; D is uncertain. This CDR3 has 14 amino acids. CDR1 is DFQATT and CDR2 is SNEGSKA in the germline V gene (reference sequence). Deletions cut 2 bases from V and 0 bases from J, with 11 bases between. Here the CDR3 DNA reads TGCAGTGCTAGAAAACAGCCCATCTCCTACGAGCAGTACTTC. Encoded protein: CSARKQPISYEQYF.

V gene TRBV29-1 combines with J gene TRBJ2-5, with unresolved D. V was clipped by 3 bases and J by 4 bases, with 9 bases between them. The CDR3 consists of 12 residues. Germline V gene data show CDR1 as SQVTM and CDR2 as ANQGSEA. The CDR3 DNA sequence: TGCAGCGTTGATGAAAAATTAGAGACCCAGTACTTC. It encodes CSVDEKLETQYF.

This clonotype was picked up a small number of times. The CDR3 sequence is CASSLNGVASTDTQYF. The DNA for the CDR3 is TGTGCCAGCAGTTTAAACGGCGTAGCTAGCACAGATACGCAGTATTTT. The chain has TRBV12-3 or TRBV12-4 and TRBJ2-3; D is undetermined. V was clipped by 2 bases and J by 0 bases, with 12 bases between them. The CDR3 spans 16 residues.

This clonotype was observed many times. The chain links TRBV29-1 to TRBJ2-5; D gene uncertain. This CDR3 is built from 15 residues. V lost 2 bases and J lost 1, with 14 bases in between. The V gene's germline CDR1 is SQVTM and CDR2 ANQGSEA. The CDR3 DNA sequence: TGCAGCGTTGAATTCCCCAGACGGTTCCAAGAGACCCAGTACTTC. The encoded protein is CSVEFPRRFQETQYF.

This clonotype was counted a few times. The gene calls are TRBV3-1 and TRBJ2-7; 7 nucleotides align to TRBD2. Germline V gene sequence: CDR1 LGHDT, CDR2 YNNKEL (reference sequence). The CDR3 sequence is 15 residues long. V lost 1 base, J lost 2 bases, and 5 bases stayed unmatched. CDR3 DNA sequence: TGTGCCAGCAGCCAAGCTAGCGGAATAGCCTACGAGCAGTACTTC. It is translated as CASSQASGIAYEQYF.

V usage is TRBV5-6 and J usage is TRBJ1-2; 9 bases agree with TRBD1. This CDR3 is built from 15 residues. J lost 4 bases, V lost 0 bases, and 4 bases had no gene match. The germline gives CDR1 SGHDT, CDR2 YYEEEE. The CDR3 loop reads CASSLVETGGYGYTF. As DNA, the CDR3 is TGTGCCAGCAGCTTGGTCGAGACAGGGGGCTATGGCTACACCTTC.

As concerns this clonotype: A much more abundant neighbour one base away suggests this may be a read error. The V call is TRBV29-1, the J call TRBJ2-1; TRBD2 might be the D (5 bases). Germline V gene data show CDR1 as SQVTM and CDR2 as ANQGSEA. The CDR3 length is 12 residues. The CDR3, as DNA: TGCTGCGTGCGGGTGGCTATGGCCGGGTTCTTCTTC. It translates to CCVRVAMAGFFF.

The chain employs TRBV6-2 or TRBV6-3 and TRBJ2-7, with 11 bases that match TRBD2. The J segment lost 3 bases and the V segment lost 7 bases, leaving 8 bases of the junction unmatched. Germline-derived CDR1 and CDR2 are MNHEY and SVGEGT. The CDR3 loop spans 15 amino acids. This chain's CDR3 is CASNEPGLAVYEQYF. The CDR3 nucleotides read TGTGCCAGCAACGAACCGGGACTAGCGGTCTACGAGCAGTACTTC.

This clonotype was detected a few times. The chain is built from TRBV18 and TRBJ2-2; 12 bases line up with TRBD2. This CDR3 contains 18 residues. The germline V gene encodes CDR1 KGHSH and CDR2 LQKENI. With V trimmed by 3 bases and J by 3 bases, 8 bases remained unmatched. CDR3 residues: CASSPALAGGPDTGELFF. The CDR3 DNA is TGTGCCAGCTCACCGGCCCTAGCGGGAGGGCCTGACACCGGGGAGCTGTTTTTT.

This clonotype was observed many times. The rearrangement joins TRBV20-1 to TRBJ2-7; no definite D call. CDR1 and CDR2 (germline): DFQATT, SNEGSKA (reference sequence). CDR3 length: 14 amino acids. Deletions cut 5 bases from V and 3 bases from J, with 17 bases between. The CDR3 coding sequence is TGCAGTGCTCGCGGTCCAGTCCGCGTCTACGAGCAGTACTTC. It specifies CSARGPVRVYEQYF.

This clonotype came up a few times. The chain recombines TRBV9 with TRBJ1-1, with D perhaps matching TRBD1 (5 bases). CDR1 SGDLS and CDR2 YYNGEE come from the germline V gene. This CDR3 region has 16 residues. Trimming took off 0 bases at V and 1 base at J, with 13 bases between the two ends. CDR3 sequence reads: CASSVDAGRGNTEAFF. Written as DNA, the CDR3 is TGTGCCAGCAGCGTAGATGCAGGGCGAGGGAACACTGAAGCTTTCTTT.

The chain links TRBV14 to TRBJ2-7, with D perhaps matching TRBD2 (5 bases). The CDR3 length is 15 residues. V lost 5 bases to trimming and J lost 3 bases, with 17 bases between them. The germline V gene has CDR1 SGHDN and CDR2 FVKESK. The CDR3 reads CASSEGWRTFYEQYF. The DNA of the CDR3 is TGTGCCAGCAGCGAAGGGTGGAGGACGTTCTACGAGCAGTACTTC.

This chain joins TRBV11-2 and TRBJ2-7, with 8 bases that match TRBD1. V dropped 1 base and J dropped 7; count of bases not matched to a gene: 3. Germline V gene sequence: CDR1 SGHAT, CDR2 FQNNGV. This CDR3 is built from 13 residues. CDR3 in amino acids: CASSLVQGVEQYF. CDR3 DNA sequence: TGTGCCAGCAGCTTAGTACAGGGGGTAGAGCAGTACTTC.

The chain couples TRBV20-1 to TRBJ2-1, with D possibly matching TRBD2 (6 bases). Trimming removed 3 bases from V and 3 bases from J, with 12 bases in between. The CDR3 runs to 14 residues. The germline V gene has CDR1 DFQATT and CDR2 SNEGSKA (reference sequence). The CDR3 region is CSASAGTIYNEQFF. CDR3 nucleotide sequence: TGCAGTGCTAGTGCGGGAACCATCTACAATGAGCAGTTCTTC.

The V call is TRBV12-3 or TRBV12-4, the J call TRBJ1-1, with 9 bases identical to TRBD1. The V segment lost 5 bases and the J segment 4 bases; nucleotides outside the gene matches: 11. The CDR3 runs 16 residues. Here the CDR3 reads CASSGGTGKRSTEAFF. In nucleotides, the CDR3 is TGTGCCAGCAGTGGTGGGACAGGGAAAAGGAGCACTGAAGCTTTCTTT.

CDR3: CASSLGQGITNEKLFF. The CDR3 coding sequence is TGCGCCAGCAGCTTGGGACAGGGAATCACTAATGAAAAACTGTTTTTT. This chain connects TRBV5-1 to TRBJ1-4; the match to TRBD1 covers 7 bases. Germline trimming cut 0 bases from V and 2 bases from J; bases unmatched to any gene: 4. The CDR3 runs 16 residues. CDR1 and CDR2 (germline): SGHRS, YFSETQ.

This clonotype was seen only a few times. The rearrangement links TRBV5-1 to TRBJ2-7, with a weak D call TRBD1 (7 bases). This CDR3 comprises 15 residues. The V gene's germline CDR1 is SGHRS and CDR2 YFSETQ. V lost 0 bases and J lost 5, with 15 bases in between. In nucleotides, the CDR3 is TGCGCCAGCAGCTTGGCAGGGTGGAGGGGGCACGAGCAGTACTTC. Protein product: CASSLAGWRGHEQYF. The full variable domain, with the rest looked up from reference TRBV5-1 and TRBJ2-7, is KAGVTQTPRYLIKTRGQQVTLSCSPISGHRSVSWYQQTPGQGLQFLFEYFSETQRNKGNFPGRFSGRQFSNSRSEMNVSTLELGDSALYLCASSLAGWRGHEQYFGPGTRLTVT.

This clonotype was observed at least ten times. The J gene is TRBJ2-3, the V gene TRBV12-3 or TRBV12-4; weak D call: TRBD1 (6 bases). This CDR3 contains 14 residues. V was trimmed by 5 bases and J by 2 bases, leaving 11 bases between them. CDR3 residues: CASSNREFTDTQYF. CDR3 in DNA: TGTGCCAGCAGTAACAGGGAATTCACAGATACGCAGTATTTT.

This clonotype has at least ten counts. J is TRBJ2-1 and V is TRBV20-1; TRBD2 is a possible D gene (6 bases). V lost 4 bases, J lost 6 bases, and 10 bases lay in between. Germline V gene data show CDR1 as DFQATT and CDR2 as SNEGSKA (reference sequence). This CDR3 region has 12 residues. CDR3 sequence reads: CSAKQLANEQFF. The CDR3 nucleotides read TGCAGTGCTAAACAACTAGCCAATGAGCAGTTCTTC.

The table lists this clonotype with a few counts. The chain has TRBV5-1 and TRBJ2-3; 11 positions match TRBD2. The CDR3 consists of 16 residues. Germline CDR1 is SGHRS and CDR2 is YFSETQ. Trimming at V came to 0 bases and at J to 6 bases, leaving 6 bases not matched to a gene. The CDR3, as DNA: TGCGCCAGCAGCTTGGGATCACTAGCGGGAGTGGATACGCAGTATTTT. It codes for CASSLGSLAGVDTQYF.

This rearrangement joins TRBV7-8 to TRBJ2-7; weak D call: TRBD1 (6 bases). CDR3 length: 14 amino acids. CDR1 and CDR2 from the germline V gene are SGHVS and FQNEAQ. Trimming took off 2 bases at V and 6 bases at J, with 14 bases between the two ends. The CDR3, as DNA: TGTGCCAGCAGCTTAAGCACAGGGCATCTCGAGCAGTACTTC. Its translation: CASSLSTGHLEQYF.

Many counts were recorded for this clonotype. The V gene is TRBV7-9, the J gene TRBJ2-7, with 7 positions matching TRBD1. The trim removed 5 bases at V and 2 bases at J, leaving 6 bases unmatched. CDR1 and CDR2 from the germline V gene are SEHNR and FQNEAQ (reference sequence). The CDR3 sequence is 14 residues long. The CDR3 nucleotides are TGTGCCAGCAGCCAAGGGACAGCTACCTACGAGCAGTACTTC. It yields the protein CASSQGTATYEQYF.

Ten or more counts support this clonotype. The chain is built from TRBV12-3 or TRBV12-4 and TRBJ2-1, with D unresolved. The V and J ends lost 1 base and 7 bases respectively, with 8 bases between them. This CDR3 comprises 13 residues. CDR3 in DNA: TGTGCCAGCAGTTTAGTCGGTCGGAATGAGCAGTTCTTC. Its translation: CASSLVGRNEQFF.